The 25 T cell receptor beta chains given below trace back to one sample, sequenced in a study of spatial heterogeneity in lung cancer. TCRdb re-analysed the 5' RACE reads in MiXCR, keeping a single row per CDR3 protein. Of roughly 110,000 distinct CDR3 sequences detected, about 10% appear once; the ten largest clones hold around 24%. As for time point: blood at routine non-recurrence follow-up after resection. This sample comprised PBMCs, obtained at follow-up. All receptors derive from a female donor with early-stage non-small cell lung cancer.

This clonotype was counted at least ten times. The chain uses TRBV5-1 and TRBJ2-3, with 10 bases that match TRBD2. The junction had 3 bases not matched to a gene; V was cut back by 1 base and J by 4 bases. Germline V gives CDR1 SGHRS, CDR2 YFSETQ. The CDR3 sequence is 15 residues long. The CDR3 region has the DNA TGCGCCAGCAGCTTGTCCCTAGCGGGAGCAGATACGCAGTATTTT. As protein: CASSLSLAGADTQYF.

This sequence joins TRBV7-9 and TRBJ2-3; D not certain. Germline V gene lookup returns CDR1 SEHNR and CDR2 FQNEAQ (reference sequence). CDR3 size: 13 residues. With 2 bases removed from V and 0 bases from J, the gap between germline ends came to 3 bases. CDR3 coding DNA: TGTGCCAGCAGCTTACACAGCACAGATACGCAGTATTTT. This codes for CASSLHSTDTQYF.

This clonotype was seen more than once but under ten times. V and J are TRBV29-1 and TRBJ1-3; unclear D gene. Trimming took 1 base from V and 3 from J, leaving 7 bases between them. Germline lookup yields CDR1 SQVTM and CDR2 ANQGSEA. The CDR3 has 13 amino acids. The CDR3 is CSVEGGDGNTIYF. For the CDR3, the DNA is TGCAGCGTTGAAGGAGGCGATGGAAACACCATATATTTT.

The V gene is TRBV11-1, the J gene TRBJ2-3, with D hard to call. CDR1 is SGHAT, CDR2 FQDESV, per germline (reference sequence). This CDR3 has 12 residues. V was shortened by 2 bases and J by 11 bases, with 11 bases between the two germline ends. CDR3 bases: TGTGCCAGCAGCTTATTCCGTGGTGGGCAGTATTTT. It encodes CASSLFRGGQYF. The full variable domain, in which reference TRBV11-1 and TRBJ2-3 provide the parts outside the CDR3, is EAEVAQSPRYKITEKSQAVAFWCDPISGHATLYWYRQILGQGPELLVQFQDESVVDDSQLPKDRFSAERLKGVDSTLKIQPAELGDSAMYLCASSLFRGGQYFGPGTRLTVL.

The J gene is TRBJ1-1, the V gene TRBV7-3; no firm D call. The CDR3 totals 13 residues. In germline, CDR1 is SGHTA, CDR2 FQGTGA. Trimming cost V 4 bases and J 0 bases, with 6 bases left between them. CDR3 loop: CASSSGMNTEAFF. For the CDR3, the DNA is TGTGCCAGCAGCTCCGGGATGAACACTGAAGCTTTCTTT.

The chain is built from TRBV7-2 and TRBJ1-4; perhaps TRBD1 as D (6 bases). The CDR3 is 14 residues long. Trimming stripped 4 bases from V and 5 bases from J, with 11 bases between. The germline gives CDR1 SGHTA, CDR2 FQGNSA. The CDR3 is CASSSDRRNEKLFF. In nucleotides, the CDR3 is TGTGCCAGCAGCTCCGACAGGAGAAATGAAAAACTGTTTTTT.

The gene calls are TRBV7-3 and TRBJ2-1; 11 bases fit TRBD2. V dropped 3 bases and J dropped 6; count of bases not matched to a gene: 13. The CDR3 contains 18 residues. The V gene's germline CDR1 is SGHTA and CDR2 FQGTGA. CDR3 nucleotide sequence: TGTGCCAGCAGCTTGATTCGGACGACTAGCGGGATGCCCAATGAGCAGTTCTTC. Encoded protein: CASSLIRTTSGMPNEQFF.

This clonotype has just a few counts. The chain uses TRBV7-2 and TRBJ1-5, with D uncertain. This CDR3 contains 15 residues. The germline gives CDR1 SGHTA, CDR2 FQGNSA. Trimming removed 1 base at V and 0 bases at J, with 7 bases between. In nucleotides, the CDR3 is TGTGCCAGCAGCTTAGAAGTCAGTAGCAATCAGCCCCAGCATTTT. Translating gives CASSLEVSSNQPQHF.

The V call is TRBV20-1, the J call TRBJ2-5; perhaps TRBD1 as D (6 bases). Between the trimmed V and J ends, which lost 1 base and 4 bases, there was a span of 13 bases. Germline-derived CDR1 and CDR2 are DFQATT and SNEGSKA (reference sequence). This CDR3 spans 14 amino acids. As DNA, the CDR3 is TGCAGTGCTAGAGTACAGGGTTTAGGAGAGACCCAGTACTTC. Its translation: CSARVQGLGETQYF.

The CDR3 region is CASSQVRGYPTEAFF. CDR3 in DNA: TGTGCCAGCAGCCAAGTCCGGGGGTATCCCACTGAAGCTTTCTTT. This chain links TRBV3-1 with TRBJ1-1, with a possible D match to TRBD1 (5 bases). This CDR3 spans 15 amino acids. Germline values: CDR1 LGHDT, CDR2 YNNKEL (reference sequence). The ends were cut back, 1 base at V and 4 bases at J, with 13 bases in the middle.

V and J are TRBV20-1 and TRBJ1-2, with 8 bases aligning to TRBD1. The CDR3 has 17 residues. V lost 4 bases and J lost 1; bases outside the gene matches: 14. The germline V gene encodes CDR1 DFQATT and CDR2 SNEGSKA (reference sequence). CDR3 nucleotides: TGCAGTGCTACCACAGGGGGTCCCTCGGTCCTTAACTATGGCTACACCTTC. Its translation: CSATTGGPSVLNYGYTF.

This clonotype has only a few counts. The rearrangement uses TRBV7-9 and TRBJ2-1; D remains unclear. Germline-derived CDR1 and CDR2 are SEHNR and FQNEAQ (reference sequence). The CDR3 totals 15 residues. Between the trimmed V and J ends, which lost 9 bases and 2 bases, there was a span of 17 bases. CDR3 nucleotide sequence: TGTGCCAGATACAAGTTCGAGGAGACCTACAATGAGCAGTTCTTC. It codes for CARYKFEETYNEQFF.

This clonotype was counted between two and nine times. This sequence joins TRBV12-3 or TRBV12-4 and TRBJ1-1, with D possibly TRBD1 on 5 matching bases. V was pared by 6 bases and J by 3 bases, with 11 bases between. The CDR3 runs to 13 residues. The CDR3 DNA sequence: TGTGCCAGCAGCCCTGCAGGGTACACTGAAGCTTTCTTT. Translating gives CASSPAGYTEAFF.

This clonotype turned up a few times. The CDR3 DNA reads as TGTGCCAGCGGGCTAGGACGAGAGGCTGAAGCTTTCTTT. Translation gives CASGLGREAEAFF. The rearrangement joins TRBV21-1 to TRBJ1-1. TRBV21-1 is noted as a pseudogene. CDR3 length: 13 residues.

This clonotype appeared many times. The chain carries TRBV3-1 and TRBJ2-2; 7 nucleotides match TRBD1. The CDR3 totals 16 residues. With 6 bases clipped from V and 0 bases from J, the junction kept 7 bases outside the gene matches. Germline V lookup: CDR1 LGHDT, CDR2 YNNKEL (reference sequence). The CDR3 sequence: CASRRVTGTNTGELFF. Here the CDR3 DNA reads TGTGCCAGCAGACGTGTGACAGGGACGAACACCGGGGAGCTGTTTTTT.

The chain uses TRBV4-1 and TRBJ2-5, with 12 bases identical to TRBD2. Germline V lookup: CDR1 MGHRA, CDR2 YSYEKL. Unmatched junction bases numbered 12, after V lost 1 base and J lost 6 bases. CDR3 length equals 18 residues. The CDR3 coding sequence is TGCGCCAGCAGCCAAGCCACAACAGCTAGCGGGAGGGGTAAGACCCAGTACTTC. As protein: CASSQATTASGRGKTQYF.

To note about this clonotype: A clone one base away is much larger, so this may be a read error. For the CDR3, the DNA is TGTGCCAGCAGCCCAAGGGCGGGGGTGAACACCGGGGAGCTGCTTTTT. Translated, it gives CASSPRAGVNTGELLF. The gene calls are TRBV7-2 and TRBJ2-2; TRBD2 matches at 7 bases. This CDR3 is 16 amino acids long. Germline values: CDR1 SGHTA, CDR2 FQGNSA. Combining the CDR3 with reference TRBV7-2 and TRBJ2-2 gives the whole variable domain GAGVSQSPSNKVTEKGKDVELRCDPISGHTALYWYRQSLGQGLEFLIYFQGNSAPDKSGLPSDRFSAERTGGSVSTLTIQRTQQEDSAVYLCASSPRAGVNTGELLFGEGSRLTVL.

This clonotype was recorded many times. This rearrangement joins TRBV12-3 or TRBV12-4 to TRBJ1-5; D ambiguous. V was cut by 6 bases and J by 8 bases, with 11 bases left in between. The CDR3 sequence is 12 residues long. In DNA form, the CDR3 reads TGTGCCAGCAGCTTACGAAAAGAGCCCCAGCATTTT. Residues: CASSLRKEPQHF.

This clonotype came up many times. The rearrangement links TRBV19 to TRBJ1-5, with D possibly matching TRBD1 (6 bases). Germline-derived CDR1 and CDR2 are LNHDA and SQIVND (reference sequence). The CDR3 extends over 14 amino acids. V dropped 3 bases and J dropped 5 bases, with 11 bases sitting between them. The CDR3 protein is CASSMRGQHQPQHF. For the CDR3, the DNA is TGTGCCAGTAGTATGCGGGGGCAGCATCAGCCCCAGCATTTT.

The CDR3 sequence is CASNGPLSTDTQYF. CDR3 DNA: TGTGCCAGCAACGGCCCGCTCAGCACAGATACGCAGTATTTT. This sequence joins TRBV14 and TRBJ2-3; D unclear. The CDR3 extends over 14 amino acids. The V end lost 7 bases, the J end lost 0 bases, and 11 bases lay between the germline ends. The germline V gene encodes CDR1 SGHDN and CDR2 FVKESK.

This clonotype was seen many times. V and J are TRBV11-1 and TRBJ2-1, with D tentatively TRBD1 (5 bases). The V gene's germline CDR1 is SGHAT and CDR2 FQDESV (reference sequence). Trimming left V 7 bases short and J 0 bases short, with 13 bases between. The CDR3 length is 15 residues. CDR3 region: CASNTEQGSYNEQFF. DNA of the CDR3: TGTGCCAGCAACACCGAGCAGGGCTCCTACAATGAGCAGTTCTTC.

J is TRBJ2-3 and V is TRBV20-1; the D gene is possibly TRBD2 (5 bases). The CDR3 length is 14 residues. With 1 base removed from V and 4 bases from J, the gap between germline ends came to 12 bases. The V gene's germline CDR1 is DFQATT and CDR2 SNEGSKA (reference sequence). The DNA of the CDR3 is TGCAGTGCTAGAGTGATGGAGCGGCCAGATACGCAGTATTTT. Translating gives CSARVMERPDTQYF.

V gene TRBV5-1 combines with J gene TRBJ2-7; the D gene is possibly TRBD1 (5 bases). In germline, CDR1 is SGHRS, CDR2 YFSETQ. The CDR3 has 14 residues. Trimming cost V 0 bases and J 5 bases, with 12 bases left between them. The CDR3 sequence: CASSLESGSNEQYF. DNA for the CDR3: TGCGCCAGCAGCTTGGAGTCAGGGTCCAACGAGCAGTACTTC.

This clonotype was seen a handful of times. The gene calls are TRBV27 and TRBJ2-7, with a possible D match to TRBD1 (5 bases). Germline V lookup: CDR1 MNHEY, CDR2 SMNVEV (reference sequence). The CDR3 is 13 amino acids. The V end was cut by 3 bases, the J end by 0 bases, with 6 bases between. The CDR3 DNA reads as TGTGCCAGCAGTTTGACAGTCTCCTACGAGCAGTACTTC. Amino acids: CASSLTVSYEQYF.

The chain uses TRBV5-1 and TRBJ2-3; 9 nucleotides line up with TRBD2. J gave up 5 bases and V 2 bases, and 9 bases lay outside the gene matches. This CDR3 region has 16 residues. Germline CDR1 is SGHRS and CDR2 is YFSETQ. CDR3 nucleotides: TGCGCCAGCAGCTTAGTACCCGATAGCGGGAGAGATACGCAGTATTTT. This gives the protein CASSLVPDSGRDTQYF.